These T cell receptor beta chains were read from a single sample in a study of blood T cell repertoires in COVID-19. Method: immunoSEQ multiplex PCR; TCRdb's copy keeps in-frame clones and lacks some. The table shows around 370,000 clones, with 80% to 90% occurring only once. The specimen sequenced was peripheral blood. The receptors stem from a woman between 45 and 60 years old with COVID-19, enrolled during active disease. CDR3s include the opening cysteine and the closing phenylalanine or tryptophan. Fields, in order: clone size, V gene, J gene, D gene, CDR3 DNA, CDR3 protein. D genes are given only for firm matches. Clone size is shown for a subset of rows, as once, few, many or a class of expanded clone.

-	TRBV5-5	TRBJ2-7	-	TGTGCCAGCAGCTTGGCAGACTACGAGCAGTACTTC	CASSLADYEQYF
-	TRBV27	TRBJ2-7	-	TGTGCCAGCAGTTTATACGGGGGAGGCTCCTACGAGCAGTACTTC	CASSLYGGGSYEQYF
-	TRBV5-4	TRBJ2-3	-	TGTGCCAGCAGCTTGGAATTGGCCCCAGATACGCAGTATTTT	CASSLELAPDTQYF
-	TRBV10-3	TRBJ2-7	TRBD1	TGTGCCATCGGCACCGGGACAGGCTACGAGCAGTACTTC	CAIGTGTGYEQYF
-	TRBV6-2/TRBV6-3	TRBJ2-5	TRBD2	TGTGCCAGCAGTTACGCTAGCGGGAGAGAGACCCAGTACTTC	CASSYASGRETQYF
-	TRBV11-2	TRBJ1-1	-	TGTGCCAGCAGCTCTCAGGGGAGAGGGACTGAAGCTTTCTTT	CASSSQGRGTEAFF
once	TRBV24-1	TRBJ2-3	-	TGTGCCACCAGTGACATGCTAGGGAGCGGGACAAGCACAGATACGCAGTATTTT	CATSDMLGSGTSTDTQYF
few	TRBV10-3	TRBJ2-5	-	TGTGCCATCAGTGCCGGCACGTTCACAGGGCGCCAAGAGACCCAGTACTTC	CAISAGTFTGRQETQYF
once	TRBV7-2	TRBJ1-5	TRBD1	TGTGCCAGCAGCCCCAGTACAGGGGTAATCAATCAGCCCCAGCATTTT	CASSPSTGVINQPQHF
-	TRBV6-1	TRBJ2-7	TRBD2	TGTGCCAGCAGTGTGGCTGGACTAGCGGATTACTACGAGCAGTACTTC	CASSVAGLADYYEQYF
-	TRBV7-8	TRBJ2-7	-	TGTGCCAGCAGTCATGGGTCCGGCGGATACTACGAGCAGTACTTC	CASSHGSGGYYEQYF
-	TRBV6-1	TRBJ1-6	-	TGTGCCAGCAGTAGAGCGGACAGCCCCCTCCACTTT	CASSRADSPLHF
-	TRBV7-9	TRBJ2-7	TRBD1	TGTGCCAGCAGCAAAGGACAGGGGGACTACGAGCAGTACTTC	CASSKGQGDYEQYF
-	TRBV9	TRBJ1-2	TRBD1	TGTGCCAGCAGCCTATGGACAGGGGGCAATTATGGCTACACCTTC	CASSLWTGGNYGYTF
-	TRBV9	TRBJ2-7	TRBD1	TGTGCCAGCAGCGATACGGACAGGAGCTTCCACGAGCAGTACTTC	CASSDTDRSFHEQYF
-	TRBV7-2	TRBJ2-5	TRBD2	TGTGCCAGCAGCCACCGGGGGACTAGCGGGAGGGCCTGGGAGACCCAGTACTTC	CASSHRGTSGRAWETQYF
-	TRBV6-5	TRBJ1-1	-	TGTGCCAGCACCCGCTGGTCCGGACAGAGCACTGAAGCTTTCTTT	CASTRWSGQSTEAFF
-	TRBV4-3	TRBJ1-1	-	TGCGCCAGCAGCCTCCAGCGGGCAGAGAAAGACACTGAAGCTTTCTTT	CASSLQRAEKDTEAFF
-	TRBV4-2	TRBJ2-1	-	TGTGCCAGCAGCCAAGGTACAGGTATCTTAGGTATTGAGCAGTTCTTC	CASSQGTGILGIEQFF
-	TRBV7-7	TRBJ2-5	-	TGTGCCAGCAGCACAGGGCCCAAAGAGACCCAGTACTTC	CASSTGPKETQYF
once	TRBV5-6	TRBJ2-7	TRBD1	TGTGCCAGCAGCTTGTTAACAGGGGGAACAAAATACTCCTACGAGCAGTACTTC	CASSLLTGGTKYSYEQYF
-	TRBV5-8	TRBJ2-3	TRBD1	TGTGCCAGCAGATTTCGTTACGGACAGGGAAGCACAGATACGCAGTATTTT	CASRFRYGQGSTDTQYF
once	TRBV27	TRBJ2-1	TRBD2	TGTGCCAGCAGTTTATTTTTAGGCCCAATGGGACTAGCGGTTCCCAATGAGCAGTTCTTC	CASSLFLGPMGLAVPNEQFF
-	TRBV7-9	TRBJ1-3	TRBD1	TGTGCCAGCAGCCCGGGACAGGGGCGAAACACCATATATTTT	CASSPGQGRNTIYF
once	TRBV5-1	TRBJ2-2	TRBD2	TGCGCCAGCAGCTTACAAAGGACTAGCGGGAGTGAGGACACCGGGGAGCTGTTTTTT	CASSLQRTSGSEDTGELFF
-	TRBV2	TRBJ1-5	TRBD1	TGTGCCAGCGGAAGCCCGGGACAGGCAAGAAGAAGGCCCCAGCATTTT	CASGSPGQARRRPQHF
-	TRBV5-1	TRBJ1-6	TRBD1	TGCGCCAGCAGCAGGACAGGCGAGAATTCACCCCTCCACTTT	CASSRTGENSPLHF
-	TRBV5-8	TRBJ2-7	TRBD2	TGTGCCAGCAGCTTGGGGCGCGGGAGTGGCGAGCAGTACTTC	CASSLGRGSGEQYF
-	TRBV7-2	TRBJ2-1	-	TGTGCCAGCTCTAGGCGGGGCCAATTACACAATGAGCAGTTCTTC	CASSRRGQLHNEQFF
-	TRBV5-5	TRBJ1-1	-	TGTGCCAGCAGCTTGGGAGGATTCATGAACACTGAAGCTTTCTTT	CASSLGGFMNTEAFF
-	TRBV2	TRBJ2-7	TRBD2	TGTGCCAGCAAGTGGGAGGGCCCTTCCCACGAGCAGTACTTC	CASKWEGPSHEQYF
-	TRBV19	TRBJ2-3	TRBD2	TGTGCCAGTAGTATCACGACTAGCGGGAGGGCCCCAGATACGCAGTATTTT	CASSITTSGRAPDTQYF
-	TRBV10-2	TRBJ1-2	TRBD1	TGCGCCAGCAGTGAGTCGACAGGGGCGGAACGGGGCTATGGCTACACCTTC	CASSESTGAERGYGYTF
-	TRBV29-1	TRBJ2-4	TRBD2	TGCAGCGGGACTAGCGGGAGAGGCGGGAAAAACATTCAGTACTTC	CSGTSGRGGKNIQYF
-	TRBV29-1	TRBJ2-3	TRBD1	TGCAGCGTCCCCTCTTGGGACAGGGACACAGATACGCAGTATTTT	CSVPSWDRDTDTQYF
-	TRBV6-5	TRBJ1-3	-	TGTGCCAGCAGTTACCAATCTGGAAACACCATATATTTT	CASSYQSGNTIYF
-	TRBV6-5	TRBJ2-2	TRBD2	TGTGCCAGCCTTAGGACTAGCGGGAAATCGGGGGAGCTGTTTTTT	CASLRTSGKSGELFF
-	TRBV19	TRBJ1-6	-	TGTGCCAGTAGTCCGTTGAGCTCCTATAATTCACCCCTCCACTTT	CASSPLSSYNSPLHF
-	TRBV3-1/TRBV3-2	TRBJ1-2	-	TGTGCCAGCAGCCAAGAGCCACATGCCTTGACCTTC	CASSQEPHALTF
-	TRBV11-3	TRBJ2-3	TRBD2	TGTGCCAGCAGCTTAGATCCCTTCGGACTAGCGAGAACAGATACGCAGTATTTT	CASSLDPFGLARTDTQYF
-	TRBV18	TRBJ1-1	-	TGTGCCAGCTCACCGGGGGGACCTGAAGCTTTCTTT	CASSPGGPEAFF
-	TRBV6-4	TRBJ2-1	TRBD2	TGTGCCAGCAGAGCTACCCCTCTAGCGGGATACAATGAGCAGTTCTTC	CASRATPLAGYNEQFF
-	TRBV11-3	TRBJ1-1	-	TGTGCCAGCAGCCCCGGACAGATTAACACTGAAGCTTTCTTT	CASSPGQINTEAFF
-	TRBV14	TRBJ2-3	-	TGTGCCAGCAGGGGGACCGGGACACGACACGACACAGATACGCAGTATTTT	CASRGTGTRHDTDTQYF
-	TRBV18	TRBJ2-5	TRBD2	TGTGCCAGCTCACCGCAAACCGGGGGGGAGACCCAGTACTTC	CASSPQTGGETQYF